This is a list of T cell receptor beta chains from one sample in a study of blood T cell repertoires in COVID-19. Method: immunoSEQ multiplex PCR; TCRdb's copy keeps in-frame clones and lacks some. Among around 480,000 clones, 75% to 90% were seen once, and the ten largest hold about 0.7%. Sequencing was done on a sample of PBMCs or T cells enriched from blood (not recorded which). These receptors were taken from a woman aged 18 to 35 who had recovered from COVID-19. CDR3s leave out the opening cysteine and the closing phenylalanine or tryptophan.

TRBV5-6	TRBJ2-3	ASSLAGIVTDTQY
TRBV18	TRBJ2-7	ASSLVEEQY
TRBV4-1	TRBJ1-4	ASSQVRGSNEKLF
TRBV2	TRBJ1-3	ASSEEAQDGVSGNTIY
TRBV5-1	TRBJ1-1	ASSLEFMGGGTEAF
TRBV29-1	TRBJ2-3	SVGTGGTDTQY
TRBV2	TRBJ2-2	ASRTGVGTGELF
TRBV29-1	TRBJ1-2	SLPAGGYT
TRBV5-1	TRBJ1-2	ASSLDRGLYGYT
TRBV29-1	TRBJ2-7	SVLGGRAPYEQY
TRBV5-1	TRBJ1-2	ASSLAPTGVHYGYT
TRBV28	TRBJ1-2	ASSSSPGTGNGNGYT
TRBV5-1	TRBJ2-3	ASSLQGTDTQY
TRBV20-1	TRBJ2-5	SANRGETQY
TRBV30	TRBJ1-3	AWTNEGNTIY
TRBV28	TRBJ1-6	ASKQRGYNSPLH
TRBV7-3	TRBJ2-1	ASSQGSYNEQF
TRBV6-5	TRBJ1-2	ASGRSVANYGYT
TRBV2	TRBJ1-1	ASNLIQGSTEAF
TRBV28	TRBJ2-2	ASSLGQGKVGELF
TRBV19	TRBJ1-3	ASTLYSFLGQDSSGNTIY
TRBV27	TRBJ1-6	ASRLEKFGTGGRSKMSPLH
TRBV7-8	TRBJ1-5	ASSLERLRLGQPQH
TRBV5-1	TRBJ1-4	ASSSTLGPNEKLF
TRBV30	TRBJ1-5	AWSSGGGNQPQH
TRBV6-6	TRBJ1-4	ASSWGDEKLF
TRBV12-5	TRBJ1-4	ASGPGQGEGEKLF
TRBV19	TRBJ2-1	ASSIPTPSSYNEQF
TRBV21-1	TRBJ2-3	ASRGGVLDTQY
TRBV23-1	TRBJ1-5	ASSPQSWRMNSNQPQH
TRBV29-1	TRBJ1-6	SVADSGLSPLH
TRBV15	TRBJ2-6	ATSRGTGGGANVLT
TRBV5-5	TRBJ1-3	ASSLWYTNSGNTIY